This TCR beta chain was sequenced for a study of radiation and T cells in renal cell carcinoma. The CDR3 runs 15 residues. CDR1 and CDR2 from the germline V gene are SGHNT and YENEEA. V shed 2 bases and J shed 3 bases, with 13 bases lying between them. Indicated time point: blood 4 weeks post-SBRT, at nephrectomy. Described treatment: 15 Gy SBRT to primary tumor, nephrectomy 4 weeks later. The patient's renal cell carcinoma had clear cell pathology. Profiled with immunoSEQ multiplex PCR; TCRdb holds only in-frame clones, not every one. The data hold under 200,000 clones, with 88% observed a single time.

This TCR came from a woman aged 50 to 65 with renal cell carcinoma. The sample was blood, taken from a patient whose treatment included radiotherapy and nephrectomy. The chain employs TRBV11-3 and TRBJ2-5; D gene unclear. CDR3 sequence reads: CASSLTASTEETQYF. The CDR3 DNA reads as TGTGCCAGCAGCTTAACAGCCTCAACAGAAGAGACCCAGTACTTC. Filled out from reference TRBV11-3 and TRBJ2-5, the complete variable domain reads EAGVVQSPRYKIIEKKQPVAFWCNPISGHNTLYWYLQNLGQGPELLIRYENEEAVDDSQLPKDRFSAERLKGVDSTLKIQPAELGDSAVYLCASSLTASTEETQYFGPGTRLLVL.